A single T cell receptor (beta chain) is shown here with its context. Trimming pared 6 bases from V and 3 bases from J, leaving 9 bases between. The CDR3 covers 13 residues. Germline-derived CDR1 and CDR2 are SGHTA and FQGTGA. Per the study methods: Amplification of reference gene primers was used by the study to estimate nucleated cell counts. The method was immunoSEQ multiplex PCR; TCRdb's version includes in-frame clones alone and lacks a portion of them. D and trimming come from the DNA, and the V and J calls and clone size come from that table. The sample shows 150,000 to 200,000 clones, 82% of them seen only once. The entry originates in a study of blood T cell repertoires in COVID-19. For recovered donors of Cohort 3, there were two negative PCRs, clearance, or symptom resolution.

This clonotype originated in a man between 45 and 60 years old who had recovered from COVID-19. Sequenced sample: PBMCs or T cells enriched from blood (not recorded which). J is TRBJ1-5 and V is TRBV7-3; D may be TRBD1 (5 bases). The CDR3 spells CASSSGPNQPQHF. CDR3 coding DNA: TGTGCCAGCAGTTCAGGGCCCAATCAGCCCCAGCATTTT.